This T cell receptor beta chain was identified in a study of shared clonotypes between healthy human individuals. Looking at the study overall: CD4 naive cells filled three plates per donor, CD4 memory three, CD8 naive two and CD8 memory one.

Naive CD8 populations comprised CD45RO-negative cells positively selected for CCR7, excluding terminally differentiated effector memory CD45RA+ cells. All donors were healthy HIV-negative adults lacking recent acute infections or vaccinations. Study-level results: Incomplete sequencing of sorted subsets was indicated by rarefaction despite large depth. Clonotype sharing among donors was thought likely to change with sequencing depth.

Trimming removed 6 bases from V and 6 bases from J, with 15 bases in between. The V gene's germline CDR1 is MNHNS and CDR2 SASEGT. This CDR3 comprises 13 residues. Worth noting for this clone: Its specificity is not known.

The repertoire was sequenced with immunoSEQ multiplex PCR; TCRdb's copy has only in-frame clones and lacks some. The repertoire holds about 2.1 million clones, with approximately 92% as singletons. The sample was naive CD8+ T cells from PBMCs. This rearrangement joins TRBV6-1 to TRBJ2-7; tentatively, D is TRBD2 (6 bases). The origin of this receptor is a man between 18 and 35 years old in good health. Some clones in this sample may be carry-over from other donors' samples. The CDR3 nucleotides are TGTGCCAGCAGGGGGGGTGGACTGGTCGAGCAGTACTTC. As protein: CASRGGGLVEQYF.